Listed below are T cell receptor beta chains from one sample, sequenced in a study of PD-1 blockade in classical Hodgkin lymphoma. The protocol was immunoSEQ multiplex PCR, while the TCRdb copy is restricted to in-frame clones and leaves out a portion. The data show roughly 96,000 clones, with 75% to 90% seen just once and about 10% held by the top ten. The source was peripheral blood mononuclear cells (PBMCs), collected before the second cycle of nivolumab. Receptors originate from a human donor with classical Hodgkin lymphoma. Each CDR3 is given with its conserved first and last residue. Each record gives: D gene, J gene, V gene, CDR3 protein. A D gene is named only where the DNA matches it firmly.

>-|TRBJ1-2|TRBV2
CASSELGARGYTF
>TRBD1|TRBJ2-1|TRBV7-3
CASSFGTGIHNEQFF
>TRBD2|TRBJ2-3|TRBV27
CASSLSLAGGTDTQYF
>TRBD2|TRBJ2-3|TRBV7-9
CASSAGTSGTDTQYF
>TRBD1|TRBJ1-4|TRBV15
CATSRERTGGNEKLFF
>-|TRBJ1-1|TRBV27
CASSLSLNTEAFF
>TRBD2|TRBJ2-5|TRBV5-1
CASSLIAGDLQETQYF
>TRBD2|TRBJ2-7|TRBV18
CASSPTGGSSYEQYF
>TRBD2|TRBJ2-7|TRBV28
CASSLLVIGEGSLAAGDYEQYF
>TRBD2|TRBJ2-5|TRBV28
CASRRLAAKTQYF
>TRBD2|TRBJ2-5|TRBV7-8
CASSSLTSGGLETQYF
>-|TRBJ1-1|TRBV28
CARGRAFF
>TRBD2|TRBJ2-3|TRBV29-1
CSVGLAGGPTDTQYF
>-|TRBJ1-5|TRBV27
CASSLQVGNQPQHF
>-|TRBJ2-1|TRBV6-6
CASSYSQGPSYNEQFF
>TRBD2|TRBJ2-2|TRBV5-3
CARSVVAGANTGELFF
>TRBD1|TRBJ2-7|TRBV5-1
CASSLDREQFPLPIWEQYF
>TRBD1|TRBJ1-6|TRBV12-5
CASGLGDSNSPLHF
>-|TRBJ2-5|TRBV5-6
CASSYRPYQETQYF
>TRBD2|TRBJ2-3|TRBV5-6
CASSHWASGVTDTQYF
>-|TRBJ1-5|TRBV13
CASSLLGQPQHF
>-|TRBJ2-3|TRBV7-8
CASSLKVEGYFSTDTQYF
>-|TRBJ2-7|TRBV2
CASSLLIYEQYF
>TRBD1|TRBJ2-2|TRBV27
CASSLTGLGTGELFF
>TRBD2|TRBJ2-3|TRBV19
CASSTYEGGRARTDTQYF
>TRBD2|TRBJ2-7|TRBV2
CASTAGEGYEQYF
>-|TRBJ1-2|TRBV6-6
CASRHSGDYGYTF
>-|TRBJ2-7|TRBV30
CAWSVGVREQYF
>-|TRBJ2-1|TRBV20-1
CSARLDEQFF
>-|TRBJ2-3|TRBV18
CASSPLVTDSADTQYF
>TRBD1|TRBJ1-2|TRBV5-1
CASSVADRVGYGYTF
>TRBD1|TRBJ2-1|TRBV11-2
CASSLRQGGYNEQFF
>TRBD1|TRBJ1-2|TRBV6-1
CASRDRGRGGYTF
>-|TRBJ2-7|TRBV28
CASSPQDGSTYEQYF
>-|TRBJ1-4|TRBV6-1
CASGVQGGPGEKLFF
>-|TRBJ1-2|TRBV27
CASSPSGAHSGYTF
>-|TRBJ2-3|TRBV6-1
CASRDSGTRRAQYF
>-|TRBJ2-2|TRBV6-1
CASSEDRVPTGELFF
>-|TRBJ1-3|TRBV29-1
CSVAEGAGNTIYF
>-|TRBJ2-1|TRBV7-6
CASSLAHGARDEQFF
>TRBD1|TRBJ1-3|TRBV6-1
CASRGQGAGNTIYF
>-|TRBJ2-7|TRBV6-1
CASGSGYEQYF
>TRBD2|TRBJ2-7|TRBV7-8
CASSFSDPGLAGGPFSYEQYF
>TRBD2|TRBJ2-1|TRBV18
CASTLTSGGADEQFF
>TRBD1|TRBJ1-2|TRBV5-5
CASSYTGQGLDGYTF
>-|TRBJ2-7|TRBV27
CASSVGRGYEQYF
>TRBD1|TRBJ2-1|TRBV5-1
CASRPREAGQGYNEQFF
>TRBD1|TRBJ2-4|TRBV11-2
CASKRTGVIQYF
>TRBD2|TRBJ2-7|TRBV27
CASSQAGPYEQYF
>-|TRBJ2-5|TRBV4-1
CASSQVHLTPTAETQYF
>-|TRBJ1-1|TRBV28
CASTYTDDTEAFF
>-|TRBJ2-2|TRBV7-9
CAGPIGSDNTGELFF